Given below is one TCR beta chain in context. Its specificity is unknown. Produced via immunoSEQ multiplex PCR; TCRdb's table is partial and in-frame only. This table holds 120,000 to 150,000 clones, approximately 90% found once. CDR1 and CDR2 (germline): MDHEN, SYDVKM. CDR3 length: 12 amino acids. This sample is part of a study of cytomegalovirus exposure and HLA in healthy donors. Overall study: In a later analysis, the roughly 130 validation repertoires were reported to have used the same platform as the 600 to 700 first-cohort repertoires. Findings and limits, study-wide: Rarity held for most TCR sequences, but there were some public TCRs that occurred in many donors.

This sequence joins TRBV28 and TRBJ2-1, with D tentatively TRBD2 (5 bases). Sample: PBMCs. This TCR was recovered from a man between 18 and 29 years old in good health and CMV-seropositive. The CDR3 DNA follows: TGTGGGTCGGGGTCACCCTCCAATGAGCAGTTCTTC. The encoded protein is CGSGSPSNEQFF.